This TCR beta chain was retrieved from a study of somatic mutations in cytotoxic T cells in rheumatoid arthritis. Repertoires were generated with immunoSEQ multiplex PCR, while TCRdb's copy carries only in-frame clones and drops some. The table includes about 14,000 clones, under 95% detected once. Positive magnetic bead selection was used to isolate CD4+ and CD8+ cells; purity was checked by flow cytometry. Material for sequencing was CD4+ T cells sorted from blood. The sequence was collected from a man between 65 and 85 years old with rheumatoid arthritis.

The CDR3 sequence is CASSIRTGASSRTGELFF. CDR3 bases: TGTGCCAGCAGCATCCGAACAGGGGCCTCGAGCCGGACCGGGGAGCTGTTTTTT. V and J are TRBV9 and TRBJ2-2, with 7 bases matching TRBD1. The J segment lost 5 bases and the V segment lost 4 bases, leaving 17 bases of the junction unmatched. The CDR3 loop spans 18 amino acids. Germline CDR1 and CDR2: SGDLS and YYNGEE.